This T cell receptor beta chain derives from a study of T cell responses to AZD1222 COVID-19 vaccine. On this clone: As yet, its antigen is unknown.

This CDR3 comprises 16 residues. CDR1 and CDR2 (germline): SEHNR, FQNEAQ (reference sequence). The V gene end was trimmed by 5 bases and the J gene end by 1 base; junction bases not matched to a gene: 7. Produced via immunoSEQ multiplex PCR; TCRdb's table is partial and in-frame only. The repertoire has 120,000 or so clones, roughly 92% of them found once; the top ten carry roughly 1.8%. Study findings and constraints: Distributed over spike, vaccine-associated CD4 TCRs predominated at 160-218 and 743-854.

Material: peripheral blood, obtained on day 0 of AZD1222 vaccination. The chain combines TRBV7-9 with TRBJ2-2; 7 bases fit TRBD2. This TCR derives from an adult in good health. The CDR3 DNA reads TGTGCCAGCAGCCGCGGGTCGGGGGGGAACACCGGGGAGCTGTTTTTT. It is translated as CASSRGSGGNTGELFF.